This T cell receptor beta chain appears in the sequencing data of a study of cytomegalovirus exposure and HLA in healthy donors. On the study more broadly: The same platform was used for the roughly 130 validation repertoires as for the roughly 700 first-cohort repertoires, as reported in a later analysis.

TCRdb's table, derived via immunoSEQ multiplex PCR, lists solely in-frame clones and lacks some. The table has 150,000 to 180,000 clones, 86% seen once; the top ten hold less than 2.5%. Whole-study results and caveats: One later analysis, an examination of the 120 or so validation repertoires, found that first-cohort TCR clusters tended to co-occur in them. Most TCR sequences were uncommon, yet certain public TCRs appeared in many donors.

As for this clone: Its antigen remains unidentified.

Sequenced material: PBMCs. This TCR was sampled from a human donor in good health.

For the CDR3, the DNA is TGTGCCAGCAGCTTAGCACTAGTCTACAATGAGCAGTTCTTC. It yields the protein CASSLALVYNEQFF. V is TRBV7-2 and J is TRBJ2-1, with D perhaps matching TRBD2 (5 bases). The CDR3 length is 14 residues. Trimming stripped 0 bases from V and 3 bases from J, with 6 bases between. CDR1 SGHTA and CDR2 FQGNSA come from the germline V gene.